The present T cell receptor beta chain was sequenced within a study of blood T cell repertoires in COVID-19. The CDR3 has 14 amino acids. The germline V gene encodes CDR1 SNHLY and CDR2 FYNNEI. Deletions cut 4 bases from V and 8 bases from J, with 15 bases between. Measured with immunoSEQ multiplex PCR; TCRdb has only the in-frame clones, and not every one. The sample has 200,000 to 250,000 clones, approximately 83% seen once. The chain combines TRBV2 with TRBJ2-1; tentatively, D is TRBD2 (5 bases). This clonotype was sampled from a man younger than 40 who had recovered from COVID-19. Sequenced: peripheral blood. In DNA, the CDR3 is TGTGCCAGCAGTGGGGCTCCTAGCCGAGATGAGCAGTTCTTC. This sequence encodes CASSGAPSRDEQFF.